The TCR beta chain described here comes from a study of T cell responses to AZD1222 COVID-19 vaccine. Sequencing was performed with immunoSEQ multiplex PCR; in TCRdb, only in-frame clones are kept and a portion is missing. There are 160,000 or so clones in the sample; over 85% occur only once, and about 2.8% lies in the top ten. The junction had 4 bases not matched to a gene; V was cut back by 6 bases and J by 4 bases. The CDR3 has 13 amino acids. Germline assignment: CDR1 LNHDA and CDR2 SQIVND (reference sequence). Sequenced here: peripheral blood, sampled on day 0 of AZD1222 vaccination. The receptor was isolated from an adult in good health. V gene TRBV19 combines with J gene TRBJ1-1; TRBD1 matches 8 bases. CDR3 residues: CASRITGGTEAFF. Here the CDR3 DNA reads TGTGCCAGTAGGATAACAGGGGGCACTGAAGCTTTCTTT.